The 3 T cell receptor beta chains reported below all come from one sample, sequenced in a study of shared clonotypes between healthy human individuals. Here immunoSEQ multiplex PCR was the method, and the copy in TCRdb shows in-frame clones only, minus some. The sample carries about 180,000 clones, 90% to 95% recorded once. Source material: naive CD4+ T cells sorted from blood. Noted subset: CD45RA+ positively selected. Source of these receptors: a woman younger than 45 in good health.

The genes are TRBV28 and TRBJ2-5; D gene ambiguous. V lost 3 bases and J 5 bases, leaving 4 bases between the germline ends. This CDR3 is built from 11 residues. The germline V gene encodes CDR1 MDHEN and CDR2 SYDVKM. CDR3 amino acids: CASSFWETQYF. The CDR3 coding sequence is TGTGCCAGCAGTTTTTGGGAGACCCAGTACTTC.

The genes are TRBV19 and TRBJ2-5, with 7 positions matching TRBD1. CDR1 LNHDA and CDR2 SQIVND come from the germline V gene (reference sequence). The CDR3 has 14 residues. The trim removed 4 bases at V and 4 bases at J, leaving 6 bases unmatched. CDR3 bases: TGTGCCAGTAGTAAGACAGGGAATGCAGAGACCCAGTACTTC. Translated: CASSKTGNAETQYF. Full variable domain (outside the CDR3, taken from reference TRBV19 and TRBJ2-5): DGGITQSPKYLFRKEGQNVTLSCEQNLNHDAMYWYRQDPGQGLRLIYYSQIVNDFQKGDIAEGYSVSREKKESFPLTVTSAQKNPTAFYLCASSKTGNAETQYFGPGTRLLVL.

The rearrangement uses TRBV7-2 and TRBJ1-4; possible D gene TRBD1, 5 bases. Germline V gene data show CDR1 as SGHTA and CDR2 as FQGNSA. The V end lost 2 bases, the J end lost 8 bases, and 24 bases lay between the germline ends. This CDR3 has 18 residues. The CDR3 region has the DNA TGTGCCAGCAGCTTATTCTTGTGGGGGGGTTCCGTGGCGGAAAAACTGTTTTTT. As protein: CASSLFLWGGSVAEKLFF.